The 4 T cell receptor beta chains presented below share a single source sample, sequenced in a study of cytomegalovirus exposure and HLA in healthy donors. Primers for the PCR totalled 60 Vbeta and 13 Jbeta. Libraries were prepared by immunoSEQ multiplex PCR; TCRdb keeps only in-frame clonotypes and omits some of them. This sample carries tens of thousands of clones, around 72% of them seen once, and the ten largest clones take 12% to 15%. Sequenced: PBMCs. The receptors stem from a male donor in good health and CMV-seropositive.

The V gene is TRBV19, the J gene TRBJ2-1; TRBD2 aligns across 9 bases. V shed 7 bases, J shed 6 bases, and the junction held 13 bases outside the gene matches. CDR3 length: 16 residues. Germline CDR1 LNHDA, CDR2 SQIVND (reference sequence). Written as DNA, the CDR3 is TGTGCCAGTAACAGGTTTGCGGGAGGGCCCGGCAATGAGCAGTTCTTC. Amino acids: CASNRFAGGPGNEQFF.

This chain links TRBV10-3 with TRBJ1-5, with D perhaps TRBD1 (5 bases). Germline values: CDR1 ENHRY, CDR2 SYGVKD. This CDR3 contains 14 residues. The V and J ends lost 4 bases and 7 bases respectively, with 14 bases between them. The DNA for the CDR3 is TGTGCCATCAGTGCCACCAGGGTGGGGCAGCCCCAGCATTTT. Protein product: CAISATRVGQPQHF.

V and J are TRBV10-2 and TRBJ2-7; 14 bases line up with TRBD2. The length of the CDR3 is 15 residues. Losses at the gene ends were 0 bases for V and 6 bases for J; bases not matched to a gene: 1. CDR1 and CDR2 (germline): WSHSY, SAAADI. CDR3 loop: CASSESGLAGAEQYF. CDR3 sequence (DNA): TGCGCCAGCAGTGAGTCGGGACTAGCGGGAGCCGAGCAGTACTTC.

V usage is TRBV7-2 and J usage is TRBJ2-3, with D possibly matching TRBD2 (5 bases). Germline CDR1 and CDR2: SGHTA and FQGNSA. The CDR3 runs 17 residues. V was pared by 5 bases and J by 0 bases, with 18 bases between. This chain's CDR3 is CASSQFSAGGSTDTQYF. The CDR3 DNA sequence: TGTGCCAGCAGCCAGTTCTCGGCGGGCGGTAGCACAGATACGCAGTATTTT.